This T cell receptor (beta chain) derives from a study of preoperative IRX-2 immunotherapy in early breast cancer. Using immunoSEQ multiplex PCR, the repertoire was profiled, and TCRdb retains in-frame clones only, with some absent. The table shows 30,000 to 45,000 clones, with 82% occurring only once. Treatment in this sample: preoperative locoregional IRX-2 cytokine immunotherapy. Patients received preoperative, locoregional IRX-2 cytokine immunotherapy in a phase Ib study. This specimen consisted of lymph node tissue, obtained after IRX-2 immunotherapy. The TCR originated in a human donor with breast cancer.

The CDR3 sequence is CASRYKDRGPYEQYF. For the CDR3, the DNA is TGTGCCAGCAGGTATAAGGACAGGGGACCCTACGAGCAGTACTTC. V and J are TRBV28 and TRBJ2-7; the match to TRBD1 covers 9 bases. Trimming removed 6 bases from V and 2 bases from J; junction bases left unmatched: 8. CDR1 is MDHEN and CDR2 is SYDVKM in the germline V gene. The CDR3 is made up of 15 amino acids.